The 30 T cell receptor beta chains listed next were all sequenced from one sample in a study of T cell changes during pregnancy in multiple sclerosis. Data came from immunoSEQ multiplex PCR; TCRdb stores just in-frame clones and leaves some out. This repertoire shows about 77,000 clones, about nine tenths found once; its top ten account for around 2%. The input for sequencing was peripheral blood, taken before pregnancy. All receptors derive from a female donor with multiple sclerosis, enrolled in a pregnancy study.

The CDR3: CASSLTQGGKLFF. The CDR3 bases are TGTGCCAGCAGCTTAACTCAGGGGGGAAAACTGTTTTTT. The rearrangement links TRBV7-3 to TRBJ1-4; TRBD1 matches at 7 bases. Germline V gene sequence: CDR1 SGHTA, CDR2 FQGTGA. CDR3 length: 13 residues. The J segment lost 10 bases and the V segment lost 0 bases, leaving 2 bases of the junction unmatched.

The rearrangement uses TRBV5-6 and TRBJ2-7; D is ambiguous. Germline CDR1 is SGHDT and CDR2 is YYEEEE. V gave up 4 bases and J gave up 1 base, with 9 bases separating them. This CDR3 region has 13 residues. This CDR3 reads CASSPVLSYEQYF. The CDR3 DNA is TGTGCCAGCAGCCCCGTCCTGTCCTACGAGCAGTACTTC.

The chain couples TRBV2 to TRBJ2-1; the D gene is possibly TRBD2 (5 bases). The CDR3 is made up of 14 amino acids. V was trimmed by 3 bases and J by 6 bases, leaving 12 bases between them. Per germline, CDR1 SNHLY and CDR2 FYNNEI. CDR3 bases: TGTGCCAGCAGTGATTTCGGCGGGTTCAATGAGCAGTTCTTC. Protein: CASSDFGGFNEQFF. Variable domain in full (rest from reference TRBV2 and TRBJ2-1): EPEVTQTPSHQVTQMGQEVILRCVPISNHLYFYWYRQILGQKVEFLVSFYNNEISEKSEIFDDQFSVERPDGSNFTLKIRSTKLEDSAMYFCASSDFGGFNEQFFGPGTRLTVL.

The chain links TRBV5-6 to TRBJ2-7; 9 bases line up with TRBD2. The germline gives CDR1 SGHDT, CDR2 YYEEEE. Germline trimming cut 5 bases from V and 5 bases from J; bases unmatched to any gene: 14. The CDR3 is 16 residues long. The CDR3, as DNA: TGTGCCAGCAGTTCCCCACCGTCACTAGCGGGCCACGAGCAGTACTTC. Translating it yields CASSSPPSLAGHEQYF.

The genes are TRBV14 and TRBJ2-5; the D is unclear. Germline V CDR1 and CDR2: SGHDN, FVKESK. The V and J ends lost 2 bases and 7 bases respectively, with 8 bases between them. The CDR3 has 12 amino acids. CDR3 protein: CASSQSVGTQYF. The DNA of the CDR3 is TGTGCCAGCAGCCAATCGGTCGGGACCCAGTACTTC.

The CDR3 is CASSADSYGYTF. The CDR3 DNA sequence: TGTGCCAGCAGCGCGGACAGCTATGGCTACACCTTC. The chain is built from TRBV9 and TRBJ1-2; possibly TRBD1 for D (6 bases). Germline V CDR1 and CDR2: SGDLS, YYNGEE. V lost 3 bases, J lost 4 bases, and 7 bases lay in between. The CDR3 has 12 residues.

The chain employs TRBV15 and TRBJ1-2; tentative D call: TRBD1 (6 bases). Germline lookup yields CDR1 LNHNV and CDR2 YYDKDF (reference sequence). The CDR3 spans 18 residues. Trimming stripped 0 bases from V and 0 bases from J, with 17 bases between. The CDR3: CATSRERRQALANYGYTF. The CDR3 DNA is TGTGCCACCAGCAGAGAGCGCCGACAGGCCCTAGCTAACTATGGCTACACCTTC.

The chain combines TRBV9 with TRBJ1-5; 7 bases align to TRBD1. Per germline, CDR1 SGDLS and CDR2 YYNGEE. The CDR3 is made up of 15 amino acids. The V segment lost 6 bases and the J segment 4 bases; nucleotides outside the gene matches: 10. The CDR3 bases are TGTGCCAGCACCGTTGTTAGGGGGCTAAATCAGCCCCAGCATTTT. Residues: CASTVVRGLNQPQHF.

This sequence joins TRBV7-2 and TRBJ2-1, with a weak D call TRBD2 (7 bases). The ends were cut back, 1 base at V and 2 bases at J, with 12 bases in the middle. Germline V gives CDR1 SGHTA, CDR2 FQGNSA. The CDR3 is made up of 16 amino acids. The CDR3 is CASSLGGGRTYNEQFF. In DNA, the CDR3 is TGTGCCAGCAGCTTAGGCGGGGGCAGGACCTACAATGAGCAGTTCTTC.

The V and J genes are TRBV28 and TRBJ1-6; D is perhaps TRBD1 (5 bases). Germline V gene sequence: CDR1 MDHEN, CDR2 SYDVKM. The CDR3 sequence is 16 residues long. The V end lost 3 bases, the J end lost 7 bases, and 16 bases lay between the germline ends. The CDR3 protein is CASSFIGVPSNSPLHF. In DNA, the CDR3 is TGTGCCAGCAGTTTTATAGGGGTCCCTTCCAATTCACCCCTCCACTTT.

The chain recombines TRBV2 with TRBJ1-6, with a possible D match to TRBD1 (6 bases). Germline CDR1 reads SNHLY; CDR2 reads FYNNEI. V gave up 3 bases and J gave up 8 bases, with 20 bases separating them. The CDR3 covers 17 residues. The CDR3 sequence: CASSEYRASSRDSPLHF. The CDR3 DNA reads as TGTGCCAGCAGTGAGTACAGGGCGTCTTCTAGGGATTCACCCCTCCACTTT.

V is TRBV29-1 and J is TRBJ2-5, with TRBD1 as a possible D gene (6 bases). V lost 2 bases to trimming and J lost 11 bases, with 12 bases between them. Germline V gene data show CDR1 as SQVTM and CDR2 as ANQGSEA. The CDR3 is 11 amino acids. The CDR3 nucleotides are TGCAGCGTTGAAATTCGTACAGGGCAGTACTTC. Protein sequence: CSVEIRTGQYF.

This clone has a single count. The chain uses TRBV10-3 and TRBJ1-3; D perhaps matches TRBD1 (5 bases). The CDR3 sequence is 15 residues long. Trimming removed 6 bases at V and 0 bases at J, with 12 bases between. In germline, CDR1 is ENHRY, CDR2 SYGVKD. This chain's CDR3 is CAISPDGHSGNTIYF. The CDR3 bases are TGTGCCATCAGCCCGGACGGACACTCTGGAAACACCATATATTTT.

The V gene is TRBV28, the J gene TRBJ2-2, with TRBD2 identical over 9 bases. The CDR3 spans 14 residues. V gave up 9 bases and J gave up 1 base; unmatched junction bases: 3. Germline CDR1 and CDR2: MDHEN and SYDVKM. The CDR3 spells CASWRGGNTGELFF. As DNA, the CDR3 is TGTGCCAGTTGGCGGGGGGGGAACACCGGGGAGCTGTTTTTT.

The chain is built from TRBV6-4 and TRBJ2-1; TRBD2 aligns across 9 bases. From germline, CDR1 is MRHNA and CDR2 SNTAGT. This CDR3 has 15 residues. V lost 0 bases and J lost 5; bases outside the gene matches: 2. This CDR3 is CASSDSAGGNNEQFF. The CDR3 DNA reads TGTGCCAGCAGTGACTCGGCGGGGGGGAACAATGAGCAGTTCTTC.

The chain carries TRBV7-8 and TRBJ1-5; 9 nucleotides match TRBD1. Germline CDR1 and CDR2: SGHVS and FQNEAQ. This CDR3 comprises 16 residues. Trimming removed 5 bases from V and 5 bases from J; junction bases left unmatched: 10. The CDR3 DNA is TGTGCCAGCAGCCCCCAGCCAAGGACAGGGGATCAGCCCCAGCATTTT. Amino acids: CASSPQPRTGDQPQHF.

The chain employs TRBV18 and TRBJ2-1, with a weak D call TRBD1 (6 bases). There are 13 residues in the CDR3. The germline V gene encodes CDR1 KGHSH and CDR2 LQKENI. Trimming stripped 5 bases from V and 10 bases from J, with 15 bases between. The chain's CDR3 is CASSGHRDAEQFF. The DNA for the CDR3 is TGTGCCAGCTCAGGCCACAGGGACGCAGAGCAGTTCTTC.

The chain joins TRBV28 to TRBJ1-3; D remains unclear. V dropped 3 bases and J dropped 0 bases, with 9 bases sitting between them. From germline, CDR1 is MDHEN and CDR2 SYDVKM. The CDR3 extends over 15 amino acids. The CDR3 DNA follows: TGTGCCAGCAGTTTTGCGGGCCGCTCTGGAAACACCATATATTTT. Translated, it gives CASSFAGRSGNTIYF. The entire variable domain, with the rest obtained from reference TRBV28 and TRBJ1-3, is as follows: DVKVTQSSRYLVKRTGEKVFLECVQDMDHENMFWYRQDPGLGLRLIYFSYDVKMKEKGDIPEGYSVSREKKERFSLILESASTNQTSMYLCASSFAGRSGNTIYFGEGSWLTVV.

J is TRBJ2-3 and V is TRBV5-4; 10 nucleotides align to TRBD1. With V trimmed by 6 bases and J by 3 bases, 7 bases remained unmatched. The CDR3 totals 15 residues. Per the germline V gene, CDR1 is SGHNT and CDR2 is YYREEE (reference sequence). The CDR3 DNA follows: TGTGCCAGCACCGACCAGGGACAGGGGACAGATACGCAGTATTTT. Amino acids: CASTDQGQGTDTQYF. Based on the CDR3 plus reference TRBV5-4 and TRBJ2-3, the full variable domain is ETGVTQSPTHLIKTRGQQVTLRCSSQSGHNTVSWYQQALGQGPQFIFQYYREEENGRGNFPPRFSGLQFPNYSSELNVNALELDDSALYLCASTDQGQGTDTQYFGPGTRLTVL.

V and J are TRBV6-1 and TRBJ2-1; TRBD2 agrees at 9 bases. Germline values: CDR1 MNHNS, CDR2 SASEGT. Trimming removed 6 bases from V and 4 bases from J; junction bases left unmatched: 7. This CDR3 is 15 amino acids long. CDR3 nucleotides: TGTGCCAGCAGCTTCCGAGCGGGGGGATACAATGAGCAGTTCTTC. Translating gives CASSFRAGGYNEQFF.

The chain employs TRBV7-8 and TRBJ2-1, with D possibly matching TRBD2 (6 bases). Per germline, CDR1 SGHVS and CDR2 FQNEAQ. V was clipped by 5 bases and J by 2 bases, with 10 bases between them. The CDR3 length is 14 residues. The chain's CDR3 is CASSQRTTYNEQFF. In DNA form, the CDR3 reads TGTGCCAGCAGCCAGAGGACTACCTACAATGAGCAGTTCTTC.

This CDR3 reads CASSFTDTYGYTF. In DNA, the CDR3 is TGTGCCAGCAGCTTCACAGATACATATGGCTACACCTTC. V usage is TRBV13 and J usage is TRBJ1-2; no reliable D call. Trimming removed 3 bases from V and 5 bases from J, with 10 bases in between. Germline V lookup: CDR1 PRHDT, CDR2 FYEKMQ (reference sequence). CDR3 size: 13 residues.

The chain's CDR3 is CASSLFAAGGNEQFF. The CDR3 DNA sequence: TGTGCCAGCAGCTTGTTCGCTGCAGGGGGGAATGAGCAGTTCTTC. The chain couples TRBV5-4 to TRBJ2-1; tentative D call: TRBD1 (7 bases). CDR1 and CDR2 (germline): SGHNT, YYREEE (reference sequence). CDR3 size: 15 residues. Trimming shortened V by 1 base and J by 7 bases, and 15 bases separated the two germline ends.

The table lists this clone with a count of one. V gene TRBV5-1 combines with J gene TRBJ2-5; unclear D gene. Trimming cost V 0 bases and J 5 bases, with 5 bases left between them. This CDR3 is built from 12 residues. The germline CDR1 and CDR2 sequences are SGHRS and YFSETQ. The CDR3 bases are TGCGCCAGCAGCTTGGGGCTCGAGACCCAGTACTTC. Translated: CASSLGLETQYF.

The chain has TRBV2 and TRBJ1-4; weak D call: TRBD1 (5 bases). This CDR3 is built from 17 residues. V lost 5 bases and J lost 0, with 16 bases in between. In germline, CDR1 is SNHLY, CDR2 FYNNEI. The CDR3 region is CASSQPTRQSTNEKLFF. CDR3 coding DNA: TGTGCCAGCAGTCAACCCACTCGACAGTCAACTAATGAAAAACTGTTTTTT.

CDR3 region: CASSSLSTDTQYF. The CDR3 DNA follows: TGTGCCAGCAGCTCCCTCAGCACAGATACGCAGTATTTT. The J gene is TRBJ2-3, the V gene TRBV5-5; D call uncertain. Trimming cost V 3 bases and J 0 bases, with 5 bases left between them. The CDR3 totals 13 residues. From germline, CDR1 is SGHKS and CDR2 YYEKEE (reference sequence).

This clone was seen only once. This chain connects TRBV11-2 to TRBJ2-7; the match to TRBD2 covers 13 bases. CDR3 length: 15 residues. CDR1 is SGHAT, CDR2 FQNNGV, per germline. The V gene end was trimmed by 1 base and the J gene end by 3 bases; junction bases not matched to a gene: 0. CDR3 nucleotide sequence: TGTGCCAGCAGCTTAGGACTAGCGGGGGGCTACGAGCAGTACTTC. It codes for CASSLGLAGGYEQYF.

The chain is built from TRBV20-1 and TRBJ2-7; the D is unclear. The V gene lost 4 bases and the J gene lost 2 bases, with 6 bases spanning the gap. Germline V gives CDR1 DFQATT, CDR2 SNEGSKA (reference sequence). This CDR3 is built from 11 residues. In DNA form, the CDR3 reads TGCAGTGCTACCTATGCCTACGAGCAGTACTTC. It specifies CSATYAYEQYF.

J is TRBJ2-3 and V is TRBV29-1; D may be TRBD2 (8 bases). Germline V gene lookup returns CDR1 SQVTM and CDR2 ANQGSEA. Trimming left V 6 bases short and J 0 bases short, with 16 bases between. This CDR3 is 15 amino acids long. Here the CDR3 reads CSVREGQRSTDTQYF. Written as DNA, the CDR3 is TGCAGCGTCCGGGAGGGACAGAGAAGCACAGATACGCAGTATTTT.

The chain combines TRBV2 with TRBJ2-2; D not certain. The germline V and J ends were trimmed by 0 bases and 6 bases, with 11 bases remaining between them. This CDR3 is 15 amino acids long. The V gene's germline CDR1 is SNHLY and CDR2 FYNNEI. The chain's CDR3 is CASSEALRSPGELFF. CDR3 coding DNA: TGTGCCAGCAGTGAAGCGCTCAGATCCCCCGGGGAGCTGTTTTTT. Together with reference TRBV2 and TRBJ2-2, the CDR3 gives the full variable domain: EPEVTQTPSHQVTQMGQEVILRCVPISNHLYFYWYRQILGQKVEFLVSFYNNEISEKSEIFDDQFSVERPDGSNFTLKIRSTKLEDSAMYFCASSEALRSPGELFFGEGSRLTVL.